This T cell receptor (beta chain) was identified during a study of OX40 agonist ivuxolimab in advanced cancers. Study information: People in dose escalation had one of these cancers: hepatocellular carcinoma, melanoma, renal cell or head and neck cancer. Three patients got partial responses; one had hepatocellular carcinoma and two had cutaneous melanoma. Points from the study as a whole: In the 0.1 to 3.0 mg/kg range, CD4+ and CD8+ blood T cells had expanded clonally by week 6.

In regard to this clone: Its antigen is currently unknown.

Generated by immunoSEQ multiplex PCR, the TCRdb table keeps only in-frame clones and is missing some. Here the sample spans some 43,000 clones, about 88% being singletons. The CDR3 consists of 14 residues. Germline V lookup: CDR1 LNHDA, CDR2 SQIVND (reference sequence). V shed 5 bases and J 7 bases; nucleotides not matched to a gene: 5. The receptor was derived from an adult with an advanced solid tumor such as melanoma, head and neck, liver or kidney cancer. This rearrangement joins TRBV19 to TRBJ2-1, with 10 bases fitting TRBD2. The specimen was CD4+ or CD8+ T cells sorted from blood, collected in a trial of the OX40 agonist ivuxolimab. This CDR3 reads CASSLLAGVNEQFF. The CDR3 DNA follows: TGTGCCAGTAGTCTGCTAGCGGGAGTAAATGAGCAGTTCTTC.